Reported below is one T cell receptor beta chain. This clonotype was seen at least ten times. Its antigen remains undetermined. The record has no base qualities; no much larger clone is one base away. The sample originates from a study of blood T cells in healthy people across ages (dated by TCRdb to about 2015). Regarding the research as a whole: Template switching captured roughly one uniquely barcoded TCR beta cDNA molecule per two T cells in model experiments. Age-related changes in TCR beta repertoire diversity were measured in the study by deep sequencing normalized with unique cDNA molecular identifiers. The donors were split into four age groups: young (average about 16 years), middle-aged (over 35), aged (more than 55) and long-lived (roughly 86). To avoid experimental bias, donors of different ages were distributed randomly across sequencing lanes. Using the same blood draw, the study looked at two additional independent replicas of 1 million unique cDNA reads for two donors, one aged 18 to 30 and the other aged 80 or older.

Libraries were constructed by 5' RACE. Instrument on record: Illumina HiSeq 2500. A second PCR of about 6 to 11 cycles was performed with a sample-barcoded 5' primer and a J-beta primer mix. Each TCR beta cDNA molecule received a unique molecular identifier from a template-switch 5' adaptor carrying 12 random nucleotides. At least 2.5 million CDR3-containing paired-end reads were obtained from each sample. The Mint cDNA synthesis kit, primed by a TRBC-specific oligonucleotide, was used to synthesize first-strand cDNA from all RNA. All cDNA was treated with uracil-DNA glycosylase and then went through a first 18-cycle PCR with the universal primers M1SS and BC2_uni_R. In the original analysis: Normalization of each sample was performed by random selection of 1 million high-quality reads, each carrying a distinct molecular identifier. Reads with shared molecular identifiers were discarded instead of being binned into consensus sequences. MiTCR, with a Q25 quality threshold and the strictest error-elimination algorithm, was used for CDR3 identification, clonotype clustering and error correction. Lower-bound total TCR beta diversity was estimated with a nonparametric unseen species model using Euler transformation. TCRdb reprocessing: public reads trimmed at Q25 with fastp, clones called with MiXCR, in-frame beta chains kept. Rows are unified per CDR3 protein, each entry keeping the most common DNA and genes. The V and J calls were not made by the authors but by TCRdb's processing. Within this sample are about 1,800,000 distinct CDR3 sequences, with 28% of them counted one time only. The ten largest clones capture 7% to 9% of the sample.

The CDR3, from cysteine to phenylalanine, totals 16 residues. The read is trimmed to its CDR3 DNA, 48 bases read in frame from base 1. The germline V gene encodes CDR1 MDHEN and CDR2 SYDVKM. Trimming costs V 3 bases and J 0 bases, and their ends lie 9 bases apart. Broader findings and caveats from the paper: Estimates of total diversity based on one million sequenced T cells were regarded as lower bounds and as underestimates. As age increased, observed TCR beta diversity per million T cells dropped in a roughly linear way, and a significant reduction was already evident by age 40. Bulk unsorted PBMC profiling prevented conclusive comparison of naive and antigen-experienced compartments. Donor CMV infection status was unknown, potentially confounding age-related changes in expanded clonotypes. Observed TCR beta diversity correlated strongly with the percentage of naive T cells measured by flow cytometry. The long-lived group showed more naive CD4+ T cells, fewer expanded clones and increased TCR diversity than the aged group, suggesting age selection.

Donors were approximately 42 systemically healthy Caucasian individuals from Russia aged 6 to 90 years. Each donor gave roughly 9.5 milliliters of peripheral blood, collected into EDTA-treated Vacutainer tubes. Ficoll-Paque density-gradient centrifugation was used to isolate PBMCs, with at least 7 million obtained per sample. Trizol reagent was used to extract total RNA from PBMCs, with at least 6 micrograms per sample. For every donor, an aliquot of PBMCs went through flow cytometry to measure the percentages of naive CD45RAhigh/CD27high T cells. Sequencing input: blood. The V and J genes are TRBV28 and TRBJ2-6, with a tentative D gene TRBD2 over 6 matching bases. The TCR was taken from a woman in her thirties in good health. The CDR3 is CASSFRGNSGANVLTF. In nucleotide form, the sequence is TGTGCCAGCAGTTTTCGGGGGAACTCTGGGGCCAACGTCCTGACTTTC.